A single sample gave rise to the 20 T cell receptor beta chains below, sequenced in a study of beta chain features in type 1 diabetes. Since all of the isolated RNA was reverse transcribed, expressed TCRB transcripts were what got sequenced. Here immunoSEQ multiplex PCR was the method, and the copy in TCRdb shows in-frame clones only, minus some. The table lists about 350,000 clones, around 20% of them singletons. The sequencing sample was made of naive CD4+ T cells from blood. Source of these receptors: a woman aged 18-29 years in good health.

V is TRBV7-2 and J is TRBJ2-1, with 8 bases that match TRBD2. This CDR3 comprises 15 residues. Losses at the gene ends were 5 bases for V and 8 bases for J; bases not matched to a gene: 11. Germline CDR1 is SGHTA and CDR2 is FQGNSA. The CDR3 DNA reads TGTGCCAGCAGCCCTCAAAGAGGGCGGGGGGATGAGCAGTTCTTC. Its translation is CASSPQRGRGDEQFF. The variable domain in full, completed from reference TRBV7-2 and TRBJ2-1, reads GAGVSQSPSNKVTEKGKDVELRCDPISGHTALYWYRQSLGQGLEFLIYFQGNSAPDKSGLPSDRFSAERTGGSVSTLTIQRTQQEDSAVYLCASSPQRGRGDEQFFGPGTRLTVL.

This clone was counted a few times. V is TRBV4-1 and J is TRBJ2-1; TRBD2 might be the D (5 bases). This CDR3 has 17 residues. Germline CDR1 is MGHRA and CDR2 is YSYEKL. The V and J ends lost 1 base and 8 bases respectively, with 21 bases between them. In DNA form, the CDR3 reads TGCGCCAGCAGCCAAGGGTGGTTCAAGTGGAGGACGGATGAGCAGTTCTTC. Translating gives CASSQGWFKWRTDEQFF.

The genes are TRBV30 and TRBJ2-1; TRBD2 agrees at 7 bases. The CDR3 loop spans 16 amino acids. The trim removed 0 bases at V and 0 bases at J, leaving 5 bases unmatched. CDR1 and CDR2 (germline): GTSNPN, SVGIG (reference sequence). Here the CDR3 DNA reads TGTGCCTGGAGTGTACGATGGGACTACTCCTACAATGAGCAGTTCTTC. Its protein product is CAWSVRWDYSYNEQFF.

This clone appeared a few times. This chain uses TRBV18 with TRBJ2-7; D may be TRBD1 (6 bases). CDR1 and CDR2 (germline): KGHSH, LQKENI. V was cut by 3 bases and J by 2 bases, with 11 bases left in between. The CDR3 runs to 14 residues. CDR3 region: CASSPGANPYEQYF. CDR3 coding DNA: TGTGCCAGCTCACCGGGGGCGAACCCCTACGAGCAGTACTTC.

Only a few counts were recorded for this clone. One junction end disagrees with the germline gene, perhaps due to a read error. This chain joins TRBV27 and TRBJ2-3, with 10 positions matching TRBD2. This CDR3 has 16 residues. CDR1 is MNHEY and CDR2 is SMNVEV in the germline V gene (reference sequence). The CDR3 sequence is CASSVSGLAGTDTQYF. The CDR3 bases are TGTGCCAGCAGTGTATCAGGACTAGCGGGCACAGATACGCAGTATTTT.

V and J are TRBV7-9 and TRBJ2-7; TRBD1 matches 12 bases. The CDR3 runs to 15 residues. Germline V lookup: CDR1 SEHNR, CDR2 FQNEAQ (reference sequence). With V trimmed by 5 bases and J by 7 bases, 9 bases remained unmatched. CDR3 in DNA: TGTGCCAGCAGCCGGGACAGGGGGCGTCGGGAGGAGCAGTACTTC. This codes for CASSRDRGRREEQYF.

This clone was found a few times. This chain joins TRBV29-1 and TRBJ2-1; 8 nucleotides match TRBD2. The CDR3 totals 20 residues. Trimming removed 3 bases from V and 0 bases from J; junction bases left unmatched: 19. Germline-derived CDR1 and CDR2 are SQVTM and ANQGSEA. The CDR3 protein is CSVERTGGPEGWPSYNEQFF. For the CDR3, the DNA is TGCAGCGTTGAGCGGACGGGAGGGCCGGAGGGTTGGCCCTCCTACAATGAGCAGTTCTTC.

The gene calls are TRBV5-6 and TRBJ1-5; tentative D call: TRBD1 (5 bases). V lost 0 bases and J 4 bases, leaving 8 bases between the germline ends. There are 14 residues in the CDR3. CDR1 is SGHDT, CDR2 YYEEEE, per germline. The CDR3 loop reads CASSLGQLNQPQHF. CDR3 bases: TGTGCCAGCAGCTTGGGACAGCTTAATCAGCCCCAGCATTTT.

This clone was detected a few times. This chain uses TRBV5-6 with TRBJ2-1; maybe TRBD1 (5 bases). Germline V CDR1 and CDR2: SGHDT, YYEEEE. This CDR3 is built from 14 residues. V was pared by 1 base and J by 7 bases, with 12 bases between. CDR3 region: CASSLPGLENEQFF. CDR3 bases: TGTGCCAGCAGCTTGCCAGGGCTGGAGAATGAGCAGTTCTTC.

This clone was seen only a few times. The chain joins TRBV21-1 to TRBJ2-7; TRBD2 reflects the table's D call only, with no check against the DNA. TRBV21-1 is marked as a pseudogene. The CDR3 length is 20 residues. The CDR3 loop is CASSKKASGPPINATYEQYF. The DNA for the CDR3 is TGTGCCAGCAGCAAAAAGGCTAGCGGGCCTCCGATAAATGCGACCTACGAGCAGTACTTC.

The chain employs TRBV7-9 and TRBJ2-3; D gene unclear. Germline loops: CDR1 SEHNR, CDR2 FQNEAQ (reference sequence). CDR3 length: 14 residues. The V end lost 5 bases, the J end lost 4 bases, and 13 bases lay between the germline ends. This chain's CDR3 is CASSPRPEADTQYF. CDR3 sequence (DNA): TGTGCCAGCAGCCCGCGCCCCGAAGCAGATACGCAGTATTTT.

In its sample, this clone was seen a few times. The chain has TRBV19 and TRBJ1-2, with D uncertain. Germline V gene lookup returns CDR1 LNHDA and CDR2 SQIVND (reference sequence). V lost 4 bases to trimming and J lost 3 bases, with 9 bases between them. This CDR3 has 13 residues. CDR3 coding DNA: TGTGCCAGTAGTAGAACGAGGTACTATGGCTACACCTTC. Its translation is CASSRTRYYGYTF.

The chain links TRBV5-1 to TRBJ2-5, with 10 bases matching TRBD1. The CDR3 covers 14 residues. CDR1 and CDR2 (germline): SGHRS, YFSETQ. V gave up 3 bases and J gave up 3 bases; unmatched junction bases: 2. The CDR3 protein is CASSSGTGEETQYF. The CDR3 coding sequence is TGCGCCAGCAGCTCAGGGACAGGGGAAGAGACCCAGTACTTC.

This clone was observed a handful of times. This chain joins TRBV4-1 and TRBJ2-3; D ambiguous. This CDR3 comprises 13 residues. Germline V gene lookup returns CDR1 MGHRA and CDR2 YSYEKL. Trimming cost V 0 bases and J 6 bases, with 7 bases left between them. This CDR3 reads CASSQDRRDTQYF. CDR3 nucleotide sequence: TGCGCCAGCAGCCAAGATAGGCGGGATACGCAGTATTTT.

V gene TRBV10-3 combines with J gene TRBJ1-2; D gene ambiguous. The CDR3 spans 12 residues. Trimming shortened V by 7 bases and J by 8 bases, and 14 bases separated the two germline ends. Germline CDR1 and CDR2: ENHRY and SYGVKD. Written as DNA, the CDR3 is TGTGCCATCAATTCAGATTCCTCGGGCTACACCTTC. As protein: CAINSDSSGYTF.

In this sample, this clone turned up a few times. The chain employs TRBV5-1 and TRBJ1-1, with 10 nucleotides matching TRBD1. The CDR3 runs 16 residues. Trimming removed 0 bases from V and 4 bases from J; junction bases left unmatched: 6. Germline lookup yields CDR1 SGHRS and CDR2 YFSETQ. This chain's CDR3 is CASSLAKGQGSTEAFF. CDR3 sequence (DNA): TGCGCCAGCAGCTTGGCGAAGGGACAGGGGTCCACTGAAGCTTTCTTT.

The rearrangement links TRBV30 to TRBJ1-5, with 8 bases that match TRBD1. Germline values: CDR1 GTSNPN, CDR2 SVGIG (reference sequence). V lost 2 bases, J lost 5 bases, and 5 bases stayed unmatched. The CDR3 has 14 residues. The CDR3 sequence: CAWSSGTGDQPQHF. DNA for the CDR3: TGTGCCTGGAGTTCCGGGACAGGAGATCAGCCCCAGCATTTT.

The rearrangement uses TRBV30 and TRBJ2-4; 9 positions match TRBD1. The CDR3 covers 15 residues. Germline CDR1 GTSNPN, CDR2 SVGIG (reference sequence). V gave up 5 bases and J gave up 0 bases; unmatched junction bases: 5. The CDR3 DNA reads as TGTGCCTGGGGGGGGACAGGGTTAGCCAAAAACATTCAGTACTTC. Amino acid sequence: CAWGGTGLAKNIQYF.

The chain links TRBV7-2 to TRBJ2-7, with TRBD1 identical over 7 bases. V lost 3 bases to trimming and J lost 5 bases; unmatched junction nucleotides: 4. The germline gives CDR1 SGHTA, CDR2 FQGNSA. The CDR3 sequence is 13 residues long. The CDR3 DNA sequence: TGTGCCAGCAGCTTGAACAGGGGTGACGAGCAGTACTTC. This translates into CASSLNRGDEQYF.

This clone was detected only a few times. V and J are TRBV10-3 and TRBJ2-7; 10 bases are shared with TRBD1. CDR3 size: 14 residues. V dropped 10 bases and J dropped 2; count of bases not matched to a gene: 8. Germline-derived CDR1 and CDR2 are ENHRY and SYGVKD. This CDR3 is CASAPGQGTYEQYF. CDR3 in DNA: TGTGCCAGCGCTCCGGGACAGGGGACCTACGAGCAGTACTTC.